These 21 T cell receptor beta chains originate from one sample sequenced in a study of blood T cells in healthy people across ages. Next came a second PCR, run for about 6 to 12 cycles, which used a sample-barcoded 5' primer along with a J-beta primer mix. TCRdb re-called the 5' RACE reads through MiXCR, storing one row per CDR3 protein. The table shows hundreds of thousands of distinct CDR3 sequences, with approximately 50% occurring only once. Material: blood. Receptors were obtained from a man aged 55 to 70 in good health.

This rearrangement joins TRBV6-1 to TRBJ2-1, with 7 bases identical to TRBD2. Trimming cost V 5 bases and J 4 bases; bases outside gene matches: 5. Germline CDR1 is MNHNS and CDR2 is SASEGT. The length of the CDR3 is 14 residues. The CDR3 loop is CASSSERGYNEQFF. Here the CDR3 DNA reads TGTGCCAGCAGTTCCGAGCGGGGATACAATGAGCAGTTCTTC.

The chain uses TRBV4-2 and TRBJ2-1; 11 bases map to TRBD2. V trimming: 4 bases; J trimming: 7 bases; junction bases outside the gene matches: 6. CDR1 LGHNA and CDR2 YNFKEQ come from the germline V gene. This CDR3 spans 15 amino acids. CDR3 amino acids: CASSRLAGSGNEQFF. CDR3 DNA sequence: TGTGCCAGCAGCCGACTAGCGGGGTCGGGAAATGAGCAGTTCTTC.

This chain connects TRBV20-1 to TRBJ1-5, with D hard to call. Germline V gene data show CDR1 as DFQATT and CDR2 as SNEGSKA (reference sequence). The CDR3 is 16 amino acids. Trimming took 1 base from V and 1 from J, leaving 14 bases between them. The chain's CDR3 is CSARVGPLGSNQPQHF. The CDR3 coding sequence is TGCAGTGCTAGAGTCGGCCCCCTCGGGAGCAATCAGCCCCAGCATTTT.

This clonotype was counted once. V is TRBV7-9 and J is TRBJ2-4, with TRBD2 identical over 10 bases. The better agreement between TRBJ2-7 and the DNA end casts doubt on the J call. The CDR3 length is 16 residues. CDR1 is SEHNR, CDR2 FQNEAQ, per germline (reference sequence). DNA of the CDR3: TGTGCCAGCAGCCCGGAGGGACTAGCGCCCAACTACGAGCAGTACTTC. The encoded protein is CASSPEGLAPNYEQYF.

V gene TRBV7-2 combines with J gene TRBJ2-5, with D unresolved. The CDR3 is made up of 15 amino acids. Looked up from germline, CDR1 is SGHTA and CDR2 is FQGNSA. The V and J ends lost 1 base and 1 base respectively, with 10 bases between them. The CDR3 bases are TGTGCCAGCAGCTTAGGGCTAGTCGTCCAAGAGACCCAGTACTTC. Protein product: CASSLGLVVQETQYF.

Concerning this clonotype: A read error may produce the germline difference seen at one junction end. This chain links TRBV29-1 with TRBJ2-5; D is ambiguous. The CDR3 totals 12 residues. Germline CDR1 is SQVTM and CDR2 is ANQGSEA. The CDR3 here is CSVEGPQETLYF. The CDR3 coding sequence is TGCAGTGTTGAAGGTCCTCAAGAGACCCTGTACTTC. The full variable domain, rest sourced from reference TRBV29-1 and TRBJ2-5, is SAVISQKPSRDICQRGTSLTIQCQVDSQVTMMFWYRQQPGQSLTLIATANQGSEATYESGFVIDKFPISRPNLTFSTLTVSNMSPEDSSIYLCSVEGPQETLYFGPGTRLLVL.

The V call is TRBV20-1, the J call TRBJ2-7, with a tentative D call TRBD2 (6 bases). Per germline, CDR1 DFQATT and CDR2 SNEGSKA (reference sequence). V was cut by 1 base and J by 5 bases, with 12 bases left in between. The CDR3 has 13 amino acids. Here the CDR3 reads CSARAPGEDEQYF. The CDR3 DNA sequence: TGCAGTGCTAGAGCACCGGGGGAGGACGAGCAGTACTTC.

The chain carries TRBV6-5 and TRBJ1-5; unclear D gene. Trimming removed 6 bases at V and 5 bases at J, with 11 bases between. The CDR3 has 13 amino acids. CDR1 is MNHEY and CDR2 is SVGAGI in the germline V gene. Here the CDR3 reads CASSVRAHQPQHF. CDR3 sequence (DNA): TGTGCCAGCAGCGTACGAGCCCATCAGCCCCAGCATTTT.

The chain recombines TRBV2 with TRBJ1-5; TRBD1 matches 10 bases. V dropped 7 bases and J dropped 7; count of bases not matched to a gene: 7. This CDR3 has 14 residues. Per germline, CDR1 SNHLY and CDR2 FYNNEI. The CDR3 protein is CASTPDRGRQPQHF. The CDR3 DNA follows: TGTGCCAGCACCCCGGACAGGGGGAGGCAGCCCCAGCATTTT.

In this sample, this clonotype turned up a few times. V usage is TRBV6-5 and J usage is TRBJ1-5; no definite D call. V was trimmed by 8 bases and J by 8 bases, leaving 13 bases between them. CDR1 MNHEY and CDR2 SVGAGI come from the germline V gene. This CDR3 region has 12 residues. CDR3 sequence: CASGGPQKPQHF. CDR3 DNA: TGTGCCAGCGGCGGGCCTCAAAAGCCCCAGCATTTT.

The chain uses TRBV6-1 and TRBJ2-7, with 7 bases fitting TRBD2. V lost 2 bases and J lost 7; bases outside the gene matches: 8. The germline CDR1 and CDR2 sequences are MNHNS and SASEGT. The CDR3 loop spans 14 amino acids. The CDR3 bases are TGTGCCAGCAGTGAACCGGGGGGAACGAATGAGCAGTACTTC. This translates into CASSEPGGTNEQYF.

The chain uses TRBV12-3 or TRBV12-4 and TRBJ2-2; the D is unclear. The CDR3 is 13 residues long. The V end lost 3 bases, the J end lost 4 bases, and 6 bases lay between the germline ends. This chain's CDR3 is CASSFRATGELFF. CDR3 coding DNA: TGTGCCAGCAGTTTTAGGGCCACCGGGGAGCTGTTTTTT.

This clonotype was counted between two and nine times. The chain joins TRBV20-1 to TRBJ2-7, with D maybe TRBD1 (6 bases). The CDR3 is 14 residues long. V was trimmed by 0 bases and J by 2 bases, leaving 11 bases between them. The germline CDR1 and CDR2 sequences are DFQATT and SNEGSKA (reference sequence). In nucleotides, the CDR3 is TGCAGTGCTAGAGATCTGACAGGTACCTACGAGCAGTACTTC. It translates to CSARDLTGTYEQYF.

Written as DNA, the CDR3 is TGTGCCATCAGTGAAGGGGGCATCCCCTACGAGCAGTACTTC. Residues: CAISEGGIPYEQYF. V usage is TRBV10-3 and J usage is TRBJ2-7; TRBD1 aligns across 7 bases. J lost 2 bases, V lost 3 bases, and 4 bases had no gene match. The CDR3 is made up of 14 amino acids. Looked up from germline, CDR1 is ENHRY and CDR2 is SYGVKD.

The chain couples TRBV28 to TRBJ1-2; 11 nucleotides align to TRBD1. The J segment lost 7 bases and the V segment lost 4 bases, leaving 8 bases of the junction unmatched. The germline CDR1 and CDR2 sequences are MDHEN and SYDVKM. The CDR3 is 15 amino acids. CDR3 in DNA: TGTGCCAGCAGTTATCCGGGACAGGGGGTTCTTGGCTACACCTTC. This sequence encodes CASSYPGQGVLGYTF.

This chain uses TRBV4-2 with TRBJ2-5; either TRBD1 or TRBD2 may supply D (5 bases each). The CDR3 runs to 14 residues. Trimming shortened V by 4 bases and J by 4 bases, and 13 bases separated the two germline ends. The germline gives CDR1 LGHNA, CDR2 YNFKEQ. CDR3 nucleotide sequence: TGTGCCAGCAGCCGGGGGTTGGGGGTAGAGACCCAGTACTTC. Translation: CASSRGLGVETQYF.

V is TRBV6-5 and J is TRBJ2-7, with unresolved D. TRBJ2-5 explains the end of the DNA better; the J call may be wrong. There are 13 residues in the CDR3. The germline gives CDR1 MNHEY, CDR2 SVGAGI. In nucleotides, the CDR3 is TGTGCCAGCAGCTCCTGGGTCGGAGAGACCCAGTACTTC. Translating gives CASSSWVGETQYF.

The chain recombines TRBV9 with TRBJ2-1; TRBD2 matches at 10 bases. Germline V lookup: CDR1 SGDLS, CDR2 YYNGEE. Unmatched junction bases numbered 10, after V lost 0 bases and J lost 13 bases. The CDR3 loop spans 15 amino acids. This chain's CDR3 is CASSVVSERGGIQFF. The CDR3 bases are TGTGCCAGCAGCGTAGTTTCGGAGCGGGGGGGCATACAGTTCTTC.

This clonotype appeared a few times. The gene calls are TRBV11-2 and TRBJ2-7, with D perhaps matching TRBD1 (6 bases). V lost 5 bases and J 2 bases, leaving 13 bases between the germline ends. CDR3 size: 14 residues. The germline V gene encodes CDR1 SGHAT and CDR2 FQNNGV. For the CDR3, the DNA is TGTGCCAGCAGCACCAAAACAGGGACCTACGAGCAGTACTTC. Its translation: CASSTKTGTYEQYF.

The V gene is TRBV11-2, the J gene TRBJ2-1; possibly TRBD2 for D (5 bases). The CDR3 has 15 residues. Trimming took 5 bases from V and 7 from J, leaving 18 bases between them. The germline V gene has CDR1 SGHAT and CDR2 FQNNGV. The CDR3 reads CASSPLQTRENEQFF. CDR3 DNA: TGTGCCAGCAGCCCTCTCCAGACAAGGGAGAATGAGCAGTTCTTC.

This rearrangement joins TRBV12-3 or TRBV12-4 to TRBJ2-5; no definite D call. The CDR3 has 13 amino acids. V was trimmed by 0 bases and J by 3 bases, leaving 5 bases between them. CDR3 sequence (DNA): TGTGCCAGCAGTTTAGCGGTGAAAGAGACCCAGTACTTC. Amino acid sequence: CASSLAVKETQYF.